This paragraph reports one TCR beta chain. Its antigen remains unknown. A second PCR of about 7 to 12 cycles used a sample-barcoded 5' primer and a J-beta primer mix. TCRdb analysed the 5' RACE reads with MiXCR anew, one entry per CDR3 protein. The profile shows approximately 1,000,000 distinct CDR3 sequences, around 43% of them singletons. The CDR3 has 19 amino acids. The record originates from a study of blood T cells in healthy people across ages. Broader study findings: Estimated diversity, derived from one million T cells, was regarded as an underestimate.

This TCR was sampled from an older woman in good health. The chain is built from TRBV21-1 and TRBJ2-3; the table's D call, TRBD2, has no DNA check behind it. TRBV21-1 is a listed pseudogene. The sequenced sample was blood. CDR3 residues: CASSKEWEGTETSTDTQYF. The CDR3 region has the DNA TGTGCCAGCAGCAAAGAGTGGGAGGGGACAGAAACTAGCACGGATACGCAGTATTTT.